This T cell receptor beta chain was recovered during a study of early T cells in non-severe SARS-CoV-2 infection. The CDR3 has 14 amino acids. In germline, CDR1 is SGHDT, CDR2 YYEEEE. V lost 2 bases and J lost 1, with 7 bases in between. This clonotype was seen more than once but under ten times. Unique molecular identifiers were attached to individual cDNA molecules. TCRdb called the 5' RACE reads again in MiXCR, with one record for every CDR3 protein. The sample lists 26,000 or so distinct CDR3 sequences; roughly 6% were seen once. The clonotype originates from an adult who was a healthcare worker with PCR-confirmed SARS-CoV-2 infection or an uninfected control (not recorded which). V gene TRBV5-6 combines with J gene TRBJ1-5, with a weak D call TRBD1 (5 bases). Source material: whole blood. The CDR3 sequence is CASSFRGSNQPQHF. For the CDR3, the DNA is TGTGCCAGCAGCTTCCGGGGGAGCAATCAGCCCCAGCATTTT.